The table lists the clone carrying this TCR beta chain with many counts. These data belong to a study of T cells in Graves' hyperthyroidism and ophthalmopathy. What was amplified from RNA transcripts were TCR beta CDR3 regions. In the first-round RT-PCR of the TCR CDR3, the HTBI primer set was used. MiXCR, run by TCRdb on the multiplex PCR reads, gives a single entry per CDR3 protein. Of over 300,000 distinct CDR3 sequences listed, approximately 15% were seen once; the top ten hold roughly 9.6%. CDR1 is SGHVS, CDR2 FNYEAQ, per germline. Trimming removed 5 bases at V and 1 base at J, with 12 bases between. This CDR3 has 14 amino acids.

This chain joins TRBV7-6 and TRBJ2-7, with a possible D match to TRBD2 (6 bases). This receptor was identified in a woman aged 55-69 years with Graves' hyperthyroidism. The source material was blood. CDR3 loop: CASSPTLASYEQYF. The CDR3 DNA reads TGTGCCAGCAGCCCCACTCTAGCGTCCTACGAGCAGTACTTC. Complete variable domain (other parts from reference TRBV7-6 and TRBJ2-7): GAGVSQSPRYKVTKRGQDVALRCDPISGHVSLYWYRQALGQGPEFLTYFNYEAQQDKSGLPNDRFSAERPEGSISTLTIQRTEQRDSAMYRCASSPTLASYEQYFGPGTRLTVT.